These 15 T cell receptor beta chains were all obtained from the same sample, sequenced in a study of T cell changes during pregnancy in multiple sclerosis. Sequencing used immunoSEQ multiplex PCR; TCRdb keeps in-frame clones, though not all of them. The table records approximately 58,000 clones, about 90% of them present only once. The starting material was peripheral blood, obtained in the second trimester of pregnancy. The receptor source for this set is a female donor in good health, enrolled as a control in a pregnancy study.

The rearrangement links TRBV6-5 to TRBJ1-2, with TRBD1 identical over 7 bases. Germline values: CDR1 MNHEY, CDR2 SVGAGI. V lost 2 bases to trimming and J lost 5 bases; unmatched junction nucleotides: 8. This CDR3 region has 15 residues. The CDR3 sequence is CASSYRRDSPYGYTF. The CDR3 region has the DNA TGTGCCAGCAGTTACCGTCGGGACAGCCCTTATGGCTACACCTTC.

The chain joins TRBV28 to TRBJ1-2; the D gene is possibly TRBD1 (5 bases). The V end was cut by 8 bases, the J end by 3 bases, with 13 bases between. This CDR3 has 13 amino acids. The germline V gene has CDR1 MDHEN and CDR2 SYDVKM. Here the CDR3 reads CASQPGGDYGYTF. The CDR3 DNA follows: TGTGCCAGCCAACCCGGGGGGGACTATGGCTACACCTTC.

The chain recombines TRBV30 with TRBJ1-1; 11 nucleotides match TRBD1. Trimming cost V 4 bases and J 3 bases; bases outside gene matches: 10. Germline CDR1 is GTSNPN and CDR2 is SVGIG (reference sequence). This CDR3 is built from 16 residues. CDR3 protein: CAWNLIRDRGYTEAFF. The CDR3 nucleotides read TGTGCCTGGAACCTAATCCGGGACAGGGGGTACACTGAAGCTTTCTTT. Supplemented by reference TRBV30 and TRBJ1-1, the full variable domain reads SQTIHQWPATLVQPVGSPLSLECTVEGTSNPNLYWYRQAAGRGLQLLFYSVGIGQISSEVPQNLSASRPQDRQFILSSKKLLLSDSGFYLCAWNLIRDRGYTEAFFGQGTRLTVV.

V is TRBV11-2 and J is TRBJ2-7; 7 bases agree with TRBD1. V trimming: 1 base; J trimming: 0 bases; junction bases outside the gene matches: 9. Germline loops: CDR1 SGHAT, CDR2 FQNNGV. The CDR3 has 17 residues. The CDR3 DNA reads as TGTGCCAGCAGCTTAGGACAAGGGGGCCCCAGCTCCTACGAGCAGTACTTC. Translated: CASSLGQGGPSSYEQYF. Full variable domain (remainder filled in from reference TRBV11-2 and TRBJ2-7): EAGVAQSPRYKIIEKRQSVAFWCNPISGHATLYWYQQILGQGPKLLIQFQNNGVVDDSQLPKDRFSAERLKGVDSTLKIQPAKLEDSAVYLCASSLGQGGPSSYEQYFGPGTRLTVT.

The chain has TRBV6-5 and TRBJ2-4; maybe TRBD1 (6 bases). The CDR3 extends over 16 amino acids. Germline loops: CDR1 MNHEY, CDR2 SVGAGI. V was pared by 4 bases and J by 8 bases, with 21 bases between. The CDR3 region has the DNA TGTGCCAGCAGTTCGATTGGGGCGGGCCACAGGGACATTCAGTACTTC. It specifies CASSSIGAGHRDIQYF.

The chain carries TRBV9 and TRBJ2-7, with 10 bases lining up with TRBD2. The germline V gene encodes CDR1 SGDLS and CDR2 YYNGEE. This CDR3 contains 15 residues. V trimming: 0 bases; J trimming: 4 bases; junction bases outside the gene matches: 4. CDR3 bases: TGTGCCAGCAGCGTAGGGGCTAGCGGGGGTTACGAGCAGTACTTC. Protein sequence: CASSVGASGGYEQYF.

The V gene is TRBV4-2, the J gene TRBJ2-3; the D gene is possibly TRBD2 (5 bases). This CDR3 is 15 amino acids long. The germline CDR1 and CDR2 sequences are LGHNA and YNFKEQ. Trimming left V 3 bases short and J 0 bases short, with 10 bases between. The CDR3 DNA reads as TGTGCCAGCAGCCAGTCTAGCAGTAGCACAGATACGCAGTATTTT. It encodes CASSQSSSSTDTQYF.

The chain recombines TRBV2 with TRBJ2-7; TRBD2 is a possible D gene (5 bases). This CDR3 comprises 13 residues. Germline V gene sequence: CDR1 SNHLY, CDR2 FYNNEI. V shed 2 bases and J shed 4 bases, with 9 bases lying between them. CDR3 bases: TGTGCCAGCAGTGAATGGCGCGGGTACGAGCAGTACTTC. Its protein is CASSEWRGYEQYF. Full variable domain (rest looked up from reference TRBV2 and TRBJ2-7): EPEVTQTPSHQVTQMGQEVILRCVPISNHLYFYWYRQILGQKVEFLVSFYNNEISEKSEIFDDQFSVERPDGSNFTLKIRSTKLEDSAMYFCASSEWRGYEQYFGPGTRLTVT.

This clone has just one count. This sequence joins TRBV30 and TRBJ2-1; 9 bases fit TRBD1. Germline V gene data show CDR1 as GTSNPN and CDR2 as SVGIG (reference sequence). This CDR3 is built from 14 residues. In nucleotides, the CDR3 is TGTGCTTTAGACTCCGGGACAGGGTACAATGAGCAGTTCTTC. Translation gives CALDSGTGYNEQFF.

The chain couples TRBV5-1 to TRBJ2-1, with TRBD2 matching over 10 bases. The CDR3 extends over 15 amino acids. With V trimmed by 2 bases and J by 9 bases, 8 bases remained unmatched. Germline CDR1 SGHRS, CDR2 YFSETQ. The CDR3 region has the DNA TGCGCCAGCAGCTTCGTAGCGGGGGGCGGGGGTGAGCAGTTCTTC. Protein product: CASSFVAGGGGEQFF.

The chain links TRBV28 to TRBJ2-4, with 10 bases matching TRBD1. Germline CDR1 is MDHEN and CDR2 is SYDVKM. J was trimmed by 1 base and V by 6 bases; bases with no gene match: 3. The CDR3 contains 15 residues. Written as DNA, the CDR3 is TGTGCCAGCAGGGGACAGGGGATCGCCAAAAACATTCAGTACTTC. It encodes CASRGQGIAKNIQYF.

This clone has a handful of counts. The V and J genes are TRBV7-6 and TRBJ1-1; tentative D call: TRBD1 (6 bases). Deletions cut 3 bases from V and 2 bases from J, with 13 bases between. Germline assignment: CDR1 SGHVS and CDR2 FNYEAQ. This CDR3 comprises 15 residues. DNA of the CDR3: TGTGCCAGCAGCTTGAACCGGGACATCAACACTGAAGCTTTCTTT. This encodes CASSLNRDINTEAFF.

CDR3 nucleotide sequence: TGTGCCAGCAGCTTTCTAGAGGGGGGCACAGATACGCAGTATTTT. As protein: CASSFLEGGTDTQYF. The chain joins TRBV2 to TRBJ2-3, with TRBD1 as a possible D gene (6 bases). The germline V gene has CDR1 SNHLY and CDR2 FYNNEI. This CDR3 is built from 15 residues. With 6 bases removed from V and 1 base from J, the gap between germline ends came to 14 bases.

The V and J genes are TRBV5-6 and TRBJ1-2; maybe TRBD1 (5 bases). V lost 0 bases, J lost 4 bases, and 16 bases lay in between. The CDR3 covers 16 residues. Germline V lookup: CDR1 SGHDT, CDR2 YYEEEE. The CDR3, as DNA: TGTGCCAGCAGCTTGGTTTTGCAGGGAGGAGGCTATGGCTACACCTTC. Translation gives CASSLVLQGGGYGYTF.

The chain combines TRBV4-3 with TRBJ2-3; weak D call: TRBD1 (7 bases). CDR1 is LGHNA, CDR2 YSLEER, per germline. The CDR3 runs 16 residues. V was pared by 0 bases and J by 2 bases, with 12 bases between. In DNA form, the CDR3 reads TGCGCCAGCAGCCAAGAGGCAGGGGGGTCCACAGATACGCAGTATTTT. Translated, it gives CASSQEAGGSTDTQYF.